Following are 30 T cell receptor beta chains from one sample sequenced in a study of radiotherapy plus CTLA-4 blockade in lung cancer. TCRdb keeps only in-frame clones here, not all; method: immunoSEQ multiplex PCR. The table records some 46,000 clones, approximately 77% of them present only once. Sample: peripheral blood, taken from a patient treated with radiotherapy plus ipilimumab. These receptors were obtained from a human donor with non-small cell lung cancer whose response to radiotherapy plus ipilimumab could not be evaluated.

The chain links TRBV11-1 to TRBJ2-1; a possible D gene is TRBD2 (6 bases). The germline CDR1 and CDR2 sequences are SGHAT and FQDESV (reference sequence). Trimming pared 6 bases from V and 8 bases from J, leaving 17 bases between. The CDR3 consists of 14 residues. CDR3 loop: CASRVTGGEDEQFF. In DNA, the CDR3 is TGTGCCAGCAGAGTGACCGGGGGTGAGGATGAGCAGTTCTTC.

The chain is built from TRBV5-1 and TRBJ1-6; D gene unclear. The CDR3 consists of 16 residues. Germline V lookup: CDR1 SGHRS, CDR2 YFSETQ. The V and J ends lost 6 bases and 6 bases respectively, with 19 bases between them. The CDR3 nucleotides are TGCGCCAGCACCCTGGTCTCAGGAAGTATTAATTCACCCCTCCACTTT. It codes for CASTLVSGSINSPLHF.

This clone was seen only once. The chain is built from TRBV5-4 and TRBJ2-3; a possible D gene is TRBD2 (5 bases). Trimming cost V 3 bases and J 4 bases, with 12 bases left between them. Germline-derived CDR1 and CDR2 are SGHNT and YYREEE (reference sequence). CDR3 length: 14 residues. In nucleotides, the CDR3 is TGTGCCAGCAGCTCGAGACGGGAAGCAGATACGCAGTATTTT. Translating it yields CASSSRREADTQYF. Supplemented by reference TRBV5-4 and TRBJ2-3, the full variable domain reads ETGVTQSPTHLIKTRGQQVTLRCSSQSGHNTVSWYQQALGQGPQFIFQYYREEENGRGNFPPRFSGLQFPNYSSELNVNALELDDSALYLCASSSRREADTQYFGPGTRLTVL.

The chain is built from TRBV5-1 and TRBJ2-3; 10 bases map to TRBD2. The CDR3 sequence is 16 residues long. Germline lookup yields CDR1 SGHRS and CDR2 YFSETQ. J was trimmed by 2 bases and V by 0 bases; bases with no gene match: 3. CDR3: CASSLGLAGFTDTQYF. Written as DNA, the CDR3 is TGCGCCAGCAGCTTGGGACTAGCGGGCTTCACAGATACGCAGTATTTT.

This sequence joins TRBV28 and TRBJ1-3, with 8 bases identical to TRBD1. Germline V gene lookup returns CDR1 MDHEN and CDR2 SYDVKM. Unmatched junction bases numbered 9, after V lost 6 bases and J lost 2 bases. The CDR3 consists of 16 residues. CDR3 sequence: CASRHQTGEAGNTIYF. CDR3 in DNA: TGTGCCAGCAGACACCAGACAGGGGAGGCTGGAAACACCATATATTTT.

This rearrangement joins TRBV2 to TRBJ1-2; possible D gene TRBD1, 5 bases. The V and J ends lost 8 bases and 8 bases respectively, with 15 bases between them. The germline CDR1 and CDR2 sequences are SNHLY and FYNNEI. The CDR3 extends over 12 amino acids. The CDR3 DNA is TGTGCCAGCGGGACGGGGGTGGGCGGCTACACCTTC. It codes for CASGTGVGGYTF.

V usage is TRBV13 and J usage is TRBJ2-5; TRBD1 is a possible D gene (5 bases). The CDR3 sequence is 15 residues long. Looked up from germline, CDR1 is PRHDT and CDR2 is FYEKMQ (reference sequence). Trimming cost V 9 bases and J 5 bases, with 22 bases left between them. The CDR3 is CARVDGQGPQETQYF. CDR3 DNA sequence: TGTGCCAGAGTCGACGGGCAGGGCCCGCAGGAGACCCAGTACTTC.

This chain connects TRBV5-1 to TRBJ2-5; D perhaps matches TRBD2 (6 bases). The length of the CDR3 is 16 residues. Germline V gene lookup returns CDR1 SGHRS and CDR2 YFSETQ. V shed 2 bases and J shed 6 bases, with 20 bases lying between them. This CDR3 reads CASSLDSRGVGQTQYF. In nucleotides, the CDR3 is TGCGCCAGCAGCTTAGACTCTCGCGGGGTAGGGCAGACCCAGTACTTC.

The chain combines TRBV7-2 with TRBJ2-3; D is perhaps TRBD2 (6 bases). CDR3 length: 13 residues. The germline V gene encodes CDR1 SGHTA and CDR2 FQGNSA. Trimming shortened V by 5 bases and J by 6 bases, and 12 bases separated the two germline ends. This chain's CDR3 is CASSPQTRDTQYF. In DNA, the CDR3 is TGTGCCAGCAGCCCCCAGACTAGGGATACGCAGTATTTT.

V gene TRBV11-2 combines with J gene TRBJ2-5; D gene ambiguous. Germline V gene data show CDR1 as SGHAT and CDR2 as FQNNGV. V was cut by 6 bases and J by 0 bases, with 11 bases left in between. This CDR3 has 14 residues. CDR3 loop: CASSPRINQETQYF. As DNA, the CDR3 is TGTGCCAGCAGTCCTAGAATTAACCAAGAGACCCAGTACTTC.

J is TRBJ2-7 and V is TRBV10-2, with 8 bases matching TRBD2. The CDR3 is 15 amino acids. CDR1 is WSHSY and CDR2 is SAAADI in the germline V gene. J gave up 2 bases and V 4 bases, and 7 bases lay outside the gene matches. The CDR3 loop reads CASSAPREGAYEQYF. The DNA for the CDR3 is TGCGCCAGCAGTGCCCCCCGGGAGGGGGCCTACGAGCAGTACTTC.

This clone turned up a few times. The chain combines TRBV28 with TRBJ1-2; D is unclear. CDR1 is MDHEN and CDR2 is SYDVKM in the germline V gene. V shed 3 bases and J shed 4 bases, with 6 bases lying between them. This CDR3 is 12 amino acids long. The CDR3 bases are TGTGCCAGCAGTTTCGGGTTCTATGGCTACACCTTC. This translates into CASSFGFYGYTF.

The CDR3, as DNA: TGCGCCAGCAGCCAAGATCCCCTCGGGAGTTACGAGCAGTACTTC. It codes for CASSQDPLGSYEQYF. The chain combines TRBV4-3 with TRBJ2-7, with a possible D match to TRBD2 (6 bases). V was pared by 0 bases and J by 4 bases, with 13 bases between. CDR1 is LGHNA, CDR2 YSLEER, per germline. The CDR3 spans 15 residues.

The chain combines TRBV27 with TRBJ2-1, with D uncertain. Trimming removed 4 bases from V and 7 bases from J, with 5 bases in between. The CDR3 loop spans 11 amino acids. Germline V gene lookup returns CDR1 MNHEY and CDR2 SMNVEV (reference sequence). The CDR3, as DNA: TGTGCCAGCAGTTGGCGGAATGAGCAGTTCTTC. Protein: CASSWRNEQFF.

V and J are TRBV4-3 and TRBJ1-6; D may be TRBD1 (5 bases). Germline V gene lookup returns CDR1 LGHNA and CDR2 YSLEER. The CDR3 sequence is 17 residues long. Deletions cut 3 bases from V and 5 bases from J, with 17 bases between. CDR3: CASSQPAGGVNNSPLHF. Written as DNA, the CDR3 is TGCGCCAGCAGCCAGCCCGCGGGGGGGGTCAATAATTCACCCCTCCACTTT.

Concerning this clone itself: Other DNA sequences in this specimen translate into the identical CDR3. J is TRBJ2-1 and V is TRBV28; 7 bases line up with TRBD1. The CDR3 is 14 amino acids. V gave up 9 bases and J gave up 10 bases; unmatched junction bases: 15. The germline V gene encodes CDR1 MDHEN and CDR2 SYDVKM. This CDR3 is CASSRQGRSGEQFF. In DNA, the CDR3 is TGTGCCAGTTCTAGACAGGGCCGTTCAGGGGAGCAGTTCTTC. Based on the CDR3 plus reference TRBV28 and TRBJ2-1, the full variable domain is DVKVTQSSRYLVKRTGEKVFLECVQDMDHENMFWYRQDPGLGLRLIYFSYDVKMKEKGDIPEGYSVSREKKERFSLILESASTNQTSMYLCASSRQGRSGEQFFGPGTRLTVL.

The rearrangement links TRBV19 to TRBJ2-7; maybe TRBD2 (6 bases). This CDR3 has 13 amino acids. V shed 7 bases and J shed 4 bases, with 14 bases lying between them. The V gene's germline CDR1 is LNHDA and CDR2 SQIVND (reference sequence). The CDR3 DNA reads TGTGCCAGTACTGTCCCGGGGAGGTACGAGCAGTACTTC. Its protein product is CASTVPGRYEQYF.

The chain has TRBV5-1 and TRBJ2-3, with 7 nucleotides matching TRBD2. The CDR3 totals 14 residues. The V gene end was trimmed by 1 base and the J gene end by 4 bases; junction bases not matched to a gene: 3. The V gene's germline CDR1 is SGHRS and CDR2 YFSETQ. Written as DNA, the CDR3 is TGCGCCAGCAGCTTGACCGGGGGGTCAGATACGCAGTATTTT. Protein sequence: CASSLTGGSDTQYF.

V and J are TRBV5-4 and TRBJ2-5, with 10 nucleotides matching TRBD2. The J segment lost 2 bases and the V segment lost 4 bases, leaving 5 bases of the junction unmatched. The germline gives CDR1 SGHNT, CDR2 YYREEE (reference sequence). The CDR3 has 15 amino acids. The CDR3 loop is CASSTGTSVQETQYF. The CDR3 nucleotides are TGTGCCAGCAGCACCGGGACTAGCGTACAAGAGACCCAGTACTTC.

The chain uses TRBV18 and TRBJ2-3; 7 bases line up with TRBD2. The CDR3 contains 15 residues. The trim removed 2 bases at V and 2 bases at J, leaving 4 bases unmatched. Germline V gene data show CDR1 as KGHSH and CDR2 as LQKENI. The CDR3, as DNA: TGTGCCAGCTCACCAAGACGGGGGGACACAGATACGCAGTATTTT. Protein sequence: CASSPRRGDTDTQYF.

The chain employs TRBV30 and TRBJ1-2; D call uncertain. The CDR3 consists of 15 residues. V lost 2 bases to trimming and J lost 4 bases, with 17 bases between them. The germline V gene encodes CDR1 GTSNPN and CDR2 SVGIG (reference sequence). CDR3 sequence (DNA): TGTGCCTGGAGTACCTTGGGAGACGAAGGCTATGGCTACACCTTC. Its translation: CAWSTLGDEGYGYTF.

The V call is TRBV2, the J call TRBJ2-5, with no clear D. The V end was cut by 3 bases, the J end by 1 base, with 9 bases between. The CDR3 loop spans 14 amino acids. Germline CDR1 is SNHLY and CDR2 is FYNNEI. CDR3 nucleotide sequence: TGTGCCAGCAGTGAGTTAGTAAGCCAAGAGACCCAGTACTTC. It codes for CASSELVSQETQYF.

The V call is TRBV29-1, the J call TRBJ1-2; no reliable D call. Between the trimmed V and J ends, which lost 1 base and 3 bases, there was a span of 9 bases. Germline CDR1 SQVTM, CDR2 ANQGSEA. CDR3 size: 13 residues. The CDR3 region is CSVEGQSHYGYTF. In nucleotides, the CDR3 is TGCAGCGTTGAAGGGCAGTCCCACTATGGCTACACCTTC.

This chain joins TRBV7-2 and TRBJ2-7; no clear D gene. CDR3 length: 11 amino acids. Trimming removed 3 bases from V and 3 bases from J, with 3 bases in between. Looked up from germline, CDR1 is SGHTA and CDR2 is FQGNSA. This CDR3 reads CASSFRYEQYF. The CDR3 bases are TGTGCCAGCAGCTTCCGCTACGAGCAGTACTTC.

This sequence joins TRBV5-1 and TRBJ1-5; 9 positions agree with TRBD1. Germline CDR1 SGHRS, CDR2 YFSETQ. Losses at the gene ends were 4 bases for V and 6 bases for J; bases not matched to a gene: 8. CDR3 length: 15 residues. CDR3 region: CASSLGTGRGQPQHF. In nucleotides, the CDR3 is TGCGCCAGCAGCCTCGGGACAGGGAGGGGTCAGCCCCAGCATTTT.

The CDR3 loop reads CASSSRDSDSYEQYF. DNA of the CDR3: TGTGCCAGCAGCTCCCGGGACAGTGACTCCTACGAGCAGTACTTC. The chain carries TRBV7-9 and TRBJ2-7, with TRBD1 identical over 7 bases. This CDR3 is built from 15 residues. Germline V gives CDR1 SEHNR, CDR2 FQNEAQ (reference sequence). V lost 4 bases to trimming and J lost 0 bases; unmatched junction nucleotides: 6.

The V gene is TRBV4-2, the J gene TRBJ2-7; 12 positions match TRBD2. The CDR3 covers 18 residues. Germline CDR1 and CDR2: LGHNA and YNFKEQ. The V and J ends lost 4 bases and 0 bases, in that order; junction bases with no gene match: 10. The CDR3 DNA sequence: TGTGCCAGCAGCCTTTCCGGACTAGCGGGACAGACCTCCTACGAGCAGTACTTC. It codes for CASSLSGLAGQTSYEQYF.

V is TRBV28 and J is TRBJ2-3; the match to TRBD1 covers 9 bases. Germline CDR1 MDHEN, CDR2 SYDVKM. J lost 1 base, V lost 5 bases, and 7 bases had no gene match. This CDR3 is 16 amino acids long. The CDR3: CASSARQGVRTDTQYF. For the CDR3, the DNA is TGTGCCAGCAGTGCCAGACAGGGGGTCCGCACAGATACGCAGTATTTT.

This clone was seen only a few times. The V gene is TRBV5-5, the J gene TRBJ2-3; tentatively, D is TRBD2 (5 bases). Germline V CDR1 and CDR2: SGHKS, YYEKEE (reference sequence). With 2 bases removed from V and 5 bases from J, the gap between germline ends came to 9 bases. This CDR3 is 13 amino acids long. CDR3 region: CASSFGREDTQYF. The CDR3 DNA reads TGTGCCAGCAGCTTTGGTCGGGAAGATACGCAGTATTTT.

This chain links TRBV28 with TRBJ1-2, with TRBD1 matching over 10 bases. The V gene end was trimmed by 6 bases and the J gene end by 5 bases; junction bases not matched to a gene: 12. Germline CDR1 is MDHEN and CDR2 is SYDVKM. The CDR3 totals 16 residues. The CDR3 nucleotides read TGTGCCAGCAGGAGGACAGGGGGAGCCTTCGGGTATGGCTACACCTTC. Translation gives CASRRTGGAFGYGYTF.